These T cell receptor beta chains were read from a single sample in a study of blood T cell repertoires in COVID-19. The repertoire was sequenced with immunoSEQ multiplex PCR; TCRdb's copy has only in-frame clones and lacks some. Among about 73,000 clones listed, roughly 84% were seen once. Sequenced input: peripheral blood. These receptor sequences come from a woman in her sixties or seventies with acute or convalescent COVID-19. CDR3s include the opening cysteine and the closing phenylalanine or tryptophan. The order of the fields is CDR3 protein, CDR3 DNA, clone size, V gene, D gene, J gene. A D gene is named only where the DNA matches it firmly. Rows may omit the clone size; those that give it use once, few, many or a size class.

CASTPIQGAEAFF,TGTGCCAGTACCCCTATACAGGGCGCTGAAGCTTTCTTT,.,TRBV19,.,TRBJ1-1
CASSVEDTNGYTF,TGTGCCAGCAGCGTAGAGGACACCAATGGCTACACCTTC,few,TRBV9,.,TRBJ1-2
CASSQRGRGGYTF,TGTGCCAGCAGCCAAAGGGGCCGCGGTGGCTACACCTTC,.,TRBV3-1/TRBV3-2,.,TRBJ1-2
CATRGVSNQPQHF,TGTGCCACCAGGGGCGTTAGCAATCAGCCCCAGCATTTT,.,TRBV15,.,TRBJ1-5
CASSKYWDRNQPQHF,TGTGCCAGCAGCAAATATTGGGACAGAAATCAGCCCCAGCATTTT,few,TRBV21-1,.,TRBJ1-5
CASSSGKGGSTNEKLFF,TGTGCCAGCAGCTCCGGAAAGGGCGGGTCAACTAATGAAAAACTGTTTTTT,.,TRBV9,.,TRBJ1-4
CASSVDLRFGGNYGYTF,TGTGCCAGCAGCGTAGATCTTCGGTTTGGGGGGAACTATGGCTACACCTTC,.,TRBV9,.,TRBJ1-2
CASSLADQGGGGYTF,TGCGCCAGCAGCTTGGCCGACCAGGGAGGTGGTGGCTACACCTTC,once,TRBV5-1,.,TRBJ1-2
CSASWLSGVGEAFF,TGCAGTGCTAGTTGGCTTTCGGGAGTCGGTGAAGCTTTCTTT,once,TRBV20-1,.,TRBJ1-1
CASSQDRGGRTQETQYF,TGCGCCAGCAGCCAAGATCGGGGTGGGAGGACCCAAGAGACCCAGTACTTC,.,TRBV4-1,.,TRBJ2-5
CASSQDGGQGAYGYTF,TGCGCCAGCAGCCAAGATGGGGGACAGGGGGCCTATGGCTACACCTTC,.,TRBV4-1,TRBD1,TRBJ1-2